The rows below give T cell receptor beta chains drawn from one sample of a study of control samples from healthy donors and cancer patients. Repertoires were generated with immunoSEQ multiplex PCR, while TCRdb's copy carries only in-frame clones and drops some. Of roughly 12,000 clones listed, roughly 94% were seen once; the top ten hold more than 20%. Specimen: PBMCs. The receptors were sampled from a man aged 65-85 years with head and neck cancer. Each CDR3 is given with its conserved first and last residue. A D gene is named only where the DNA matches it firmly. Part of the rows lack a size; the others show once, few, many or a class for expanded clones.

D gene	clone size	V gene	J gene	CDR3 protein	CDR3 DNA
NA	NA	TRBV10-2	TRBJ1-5	CASSQFTAQPQHF	TGCGCCAGCAGCCAATTTACTGCCCAGCCCCAGCATTTT
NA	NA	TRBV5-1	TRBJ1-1	CASSPIPTGGWKTEAFF	TGCGCCAGCAGCCCCATCCCCACCGGGGGTTGGAAGACTGAAGCTTTCTTT
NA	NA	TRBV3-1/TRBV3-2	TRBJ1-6	CASSQTGRNSPLHF	TGTGCCAGCAGCCAAACAGGGCGAAATTCACCCCTCCACTTT
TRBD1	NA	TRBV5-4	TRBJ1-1	CASSSTGGNTEAFF	TGTGCCAGCAGCTCGACAGGGGGAAACACTGAAGCTTTCTTT
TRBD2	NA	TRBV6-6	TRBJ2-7	CASSATSGGAYEQYF	TGTGCCAGCAGCGCTACTAGCGGGGGGGCCTACGAGCAGTACTTC
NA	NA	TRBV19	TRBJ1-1	CASSIRWRTEAFF	TGTGCCAGTAGTATTCGATGGCGGACTGAAGCTTTCTTT
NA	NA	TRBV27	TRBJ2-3	CASSGMAANTDTQYF	TGTGCCAGCAGTGGGATGGCAGCCAACACAGATACGCAGTATTTT
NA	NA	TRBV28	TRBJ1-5	CASSPTGGTDQPQHF	TGTGCCAGCAGCCCCACCGGAGGAACCGATCAGCCCCAGCATTTT
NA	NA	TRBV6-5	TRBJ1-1	CASLWGTEAFF	TGTGCCAGTCTTTGGGGCACTGAAGCTTTCTTT
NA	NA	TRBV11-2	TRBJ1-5	CASSERGSNQPQHF	TGTGCCAGCAGCGAGAGGGGTAGCAATCAGCCCCAGCATTTT
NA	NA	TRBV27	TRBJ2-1	CASRTGQISYNEQFF	TGTGCCAGCAGGACAGGACAGATCTCCTACAATGAGCAGTTCTTC
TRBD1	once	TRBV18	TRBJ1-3	CASSHPDRENTIYF	TGTGCCAGCTCACACCCCGACAGGGAGAACACCATATATTTT
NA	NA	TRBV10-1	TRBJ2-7	CASSERRGPSYEQYF	TGCGCCAGCAGTGAGAGGAGGGGGCCATCCTACGAGCAGTACTTC
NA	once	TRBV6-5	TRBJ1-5	CASRILTVLQPQHF	TGTGCCAGCAGGATTTTGACAGTTTTACAGCCCCAGCATTTT
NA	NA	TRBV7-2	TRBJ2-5	CASSLEGRVETQYF	TGTGCCAGCAGCTTAGAAGGGCGGGTGGAGACCCAGTACTTC
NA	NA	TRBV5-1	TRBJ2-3	CASSLQGPGDTQYF	TGCGCCAGCAGCTTGCAGGGACCCGGAGATACGCAGTATTTT
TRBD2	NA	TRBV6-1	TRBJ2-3	CASSVAGRTDTQYF	TGTGCCAGCAGTGTAGCGGGGCGCACAGATACGCAGTATTTT
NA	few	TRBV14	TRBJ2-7	CASSQDRPSFRRDEQYF	TGTGCCAGCAGCCAAGATCGTCCCAGTTTCCGCAGGGACGAGCAGTACTTC
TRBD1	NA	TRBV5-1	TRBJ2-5	CASSLRQGRPQETQYF	TGCGCCAGCAGCTTGCGACAGGGGAGACCACAAGAGACCCAGTACTTC
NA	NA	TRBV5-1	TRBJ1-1	CASSLNTNTEAFF	TGCGCCAGCAGCTTAAATACCAACACTGAAGCTTTCTTT
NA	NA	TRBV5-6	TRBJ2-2	CASSLGGRLAGELFF	TGTGCCAGCAGCTTGGGAGGAAGACTGGCCGGGGAGCTGTTTTTT
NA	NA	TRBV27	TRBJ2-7	CASSLSCHERFYEQYF	TGTGCCAGCAGTTTAAGTTGTCACGAAAGGTTCTACGAGCAGTACTTC
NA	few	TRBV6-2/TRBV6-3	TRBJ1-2	CASSYRGGKANYGYTF	TGTGCCAGCAGTTACCGGGGCGGAAAAGCTAACTATGGCTACACCTTC
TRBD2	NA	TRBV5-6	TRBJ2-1	CASSLFGRRYNEQFF	TGTGCCAGCAGCTTGTTCGGGAGGCGGTACAATGAGCAGTTCTTC
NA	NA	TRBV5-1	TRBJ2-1	CASSLAQGSYNEQFF	TGCGCCAGCAGCTTGGCGCAGGGCTCCTACAATGAGCAGTTCTTC
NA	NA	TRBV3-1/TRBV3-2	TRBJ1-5	CASSQLSNQPQHF	TGTGCCAGCAGCCAGCTCAGCAATCAGCCCCAGCATTTT
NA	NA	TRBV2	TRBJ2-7	CASSEVVGEQYF	TGTGCCAGCAGTGAAGTCGTCGGCGAGCAGTACTTC
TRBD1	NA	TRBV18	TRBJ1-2	CASSERTGSDYGYTF	TGTGCCAGCTCCGAGAGGACAGGGTCGGACTATGGCTACACCTTC
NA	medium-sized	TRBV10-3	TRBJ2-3	CAISGVGSTDTQYF	TGTGCCATCAGTGGGGTCGGAAGCACAGATACGCAGTATTTT
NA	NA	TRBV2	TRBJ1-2	CASSGEYFYGYTF	TGTGCCAGCAGTGGGGAGTATTTTTATGGCTACACCTTC
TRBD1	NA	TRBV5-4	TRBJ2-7	CASSTPPGQGSYEQYF	TGTGCCAGCAGCACCCCCCCGGGACAGGGATCCTACGAGCAGTACTTC
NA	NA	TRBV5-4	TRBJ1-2	CASSIPGGGEDGYTF	TGTGCCAGCAGCATTCCCGGGGGGGGCGAGGATGGCTACACCTTC
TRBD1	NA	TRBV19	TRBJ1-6	CASRPGGSYNSPLHF	TGTGCCAGTAGACCAGGGGGCTCCTATAATTCACCCCTCCACTTT
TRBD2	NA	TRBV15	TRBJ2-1	CATSRVLLRAGGPDEQFF	TGTGCCACCAGCAGAGTCCTATTAAGGGCGGGGGGGCCTGATGAGCAGTTCTTC
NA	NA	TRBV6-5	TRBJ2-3	CASSYRGGTDTQYF	TGTGCCAGCAGTTACCGCGGGGGCACAGATACGCAGTATTTT
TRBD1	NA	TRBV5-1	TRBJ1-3	CASSLDDRGSGNTIYF	TGCGCCAGCAGCTTGGACGACAGGGGCTCTGGAAACACCATATATTTT
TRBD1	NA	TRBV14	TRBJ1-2	CASSQPGGYGYTF	TGTGCCAGCAGCCAACCAGGGGGCTATGGCTACACCTTC
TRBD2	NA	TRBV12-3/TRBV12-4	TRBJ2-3	CASSRDYTDTQYF	TGTGCCAGCAGTCGGGACTATACAGATACGCAGTATTTT
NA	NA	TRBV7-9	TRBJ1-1	CASSSIVKNTEAFF	TGTGCCAGCAGCTCGATCGTCAAGAACACTGAAGCTTTCTTT
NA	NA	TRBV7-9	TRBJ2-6	CASSLVGSGANVLTF	TGTGCCAGCAGCTTGGTAGGGTCTGGGGCCAACGTCCTGACTTTC
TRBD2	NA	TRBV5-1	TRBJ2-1	CASSLGLLAGGPWEQFF	TGCGCCAGCAGCTTAGGCCTACTAGCGGGGGGGCCTTGGGAGCAGTTCTTC
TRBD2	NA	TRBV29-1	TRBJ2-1	CSVGTSGYNEQFF	TGCAGCGTTGGGACTAGCGGTTACAATGAGCAGTTCTTC
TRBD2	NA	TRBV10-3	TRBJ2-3	CAISPSSGRAPSTDTQYF	TGTGCCATCAGTCCATCTAGCGGGAGGGCCCCTAGCACAGATACGCAGTATTTT
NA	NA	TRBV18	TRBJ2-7	CASSRPPSLEQYF	TGTGCCAGCTCGCGACCTCCCAGCCTGGAGCAGTACTTC
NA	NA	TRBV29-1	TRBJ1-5	CSVVFGLGDQPQHF	TGCAGCGTTGTTTTCGGTCTGGGGGATCAGCCCCAGCATTTT
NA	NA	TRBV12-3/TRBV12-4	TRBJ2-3	CASSYRDTQYF	TGTGCCAGCAGTTATCGGGATACGCAGTATTTT
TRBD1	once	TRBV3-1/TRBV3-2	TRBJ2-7	CASSQPGQGAGEQYF	TGTGCCAGCAGCCAACCGGGACAGGGGGCGGGGGAGCAGTACTTC
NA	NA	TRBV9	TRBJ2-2	CASSVGGSINTGELFF	TGTGCCAGCAGCGTAGGCGGATCCATTAACACCGGGGAGCTGTTTTTT
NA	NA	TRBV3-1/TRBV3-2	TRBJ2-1	CASSRSVNEQFF	TGTGCCAGCAGCAGGAGTGTCAATGAGCAGTTCTTC
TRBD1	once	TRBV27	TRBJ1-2	CASSLQGAGGYTF	TGTGCCAGCAGTTTACAGGGGGCGGGAGGCTACACCTTC